This TCR beta chain was sequenced in a study of response to subunit inactivated influenza vaccine. This CDR3 has 14 amino acids. V gave up 7 bases and J gave up 6 bases; unmatched junction bases: 11. CDR1 is MDHEN, CDR2 SYDVKM, per germline. This clonotype occurred a few times. TCRdb redid the calling of the RT-PCR reads with MiXCR, one entry per CDR3 protein. The data contain about 620,000 distinct CDR3 sequences, 10% to 12% of them singletons. The same data also went into a second study, on T cells expressing NK-cell markers. That paper notes: Template switching by 5'RACE with UMIs generated the TCR beta cDNA. Underlying the TCR beta repertoires were sorted CD3+CD56+NKG2C+, CD3+CD56+NKG2C- and CD3+CD56-NKG2C+ T cells. The study sequenced eight donors, seven HCMV-seropositive and one seronegative. The contribution of dominant NKG2C+ clonotypes to CD8+ T cells in a handful of donors was 1.0-7.0%. In a few donors, these clonotypes also led the CD3+CD56-NKG2C+ fraction.

The clonotype was recovered from a man aged 45-65 years who received an inactivated influenza vaccine. This material consisted of PBMCs from blood, taken on the day of vaccination. The chain recombines TRBV28 with TRBJ2-7, with 8 bases lining up with TRBD2. The DNA of the CDR3 is TGTGCCAGCACCCCGGGGGGGGTTATGGGCGAGCAGTACTTC. This gives the protein CASTPGGVMGEQYF.